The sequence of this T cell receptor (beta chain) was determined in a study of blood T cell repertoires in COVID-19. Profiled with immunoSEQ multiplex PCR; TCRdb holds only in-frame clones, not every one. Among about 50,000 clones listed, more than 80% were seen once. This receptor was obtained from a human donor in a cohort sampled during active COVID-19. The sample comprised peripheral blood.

The CDR3 spells CASSSREDQPQHF. In DNA, the CDR3 is TGTGCCAGCAGTTCTAGGGAGGATCAGCCCCAGCATTTT. V usage is TRBV6-5 and J usage is TRBJ1-5; D gene ambiguous. V gave up 4 bases and J gave up 5 bases, with 9 bases separating them. This CDR3 region has 13 residues. The germline V gene has CDR1 MNHEY and CDR2 SVGAGI.